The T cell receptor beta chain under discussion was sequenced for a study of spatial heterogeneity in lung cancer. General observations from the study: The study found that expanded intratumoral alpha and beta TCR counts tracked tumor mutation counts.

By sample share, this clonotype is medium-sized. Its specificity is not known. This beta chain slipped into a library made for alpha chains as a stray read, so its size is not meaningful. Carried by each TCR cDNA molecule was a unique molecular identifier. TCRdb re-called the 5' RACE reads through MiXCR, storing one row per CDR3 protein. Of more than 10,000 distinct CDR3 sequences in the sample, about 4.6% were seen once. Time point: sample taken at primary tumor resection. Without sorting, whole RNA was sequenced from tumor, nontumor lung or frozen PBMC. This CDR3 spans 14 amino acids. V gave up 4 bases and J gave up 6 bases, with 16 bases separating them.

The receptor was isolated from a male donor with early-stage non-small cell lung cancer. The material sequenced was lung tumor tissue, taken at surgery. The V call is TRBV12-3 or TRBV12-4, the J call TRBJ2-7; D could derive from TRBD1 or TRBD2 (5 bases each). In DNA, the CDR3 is TGTGCCAGCAGTTACCGGGACGTACCTCTCGAGCAGTACTTC. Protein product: CASSYRDVPLEQYF.